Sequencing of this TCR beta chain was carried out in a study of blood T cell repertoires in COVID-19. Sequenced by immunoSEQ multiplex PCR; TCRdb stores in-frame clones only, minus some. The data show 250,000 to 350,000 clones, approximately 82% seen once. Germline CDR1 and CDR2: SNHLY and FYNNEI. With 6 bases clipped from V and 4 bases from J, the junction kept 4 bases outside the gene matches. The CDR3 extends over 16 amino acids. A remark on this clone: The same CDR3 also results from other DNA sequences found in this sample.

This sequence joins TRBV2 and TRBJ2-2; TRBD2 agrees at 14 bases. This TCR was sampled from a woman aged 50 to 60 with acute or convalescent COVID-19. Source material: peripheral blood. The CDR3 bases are TGTGCCAGCAGCGGACTAGCGGGAGGCAGCACCGGGGAGCTGTTTTTT. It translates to CASSGLAGGSTGELFF. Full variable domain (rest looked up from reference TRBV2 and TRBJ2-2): EPEVTQTPSHQVTQMGQEVILRCVPISNHLYFYWYRQILGQKVEFLVSFYNNEISEKSEIFDDQFSVERPDGSNFTLKIRSTKLEDSAMYFCASSGLAGGSTGELFFGEGSRLTVL.